This TCR beta chain originates from a study of patients and donors after allogeneic stem cell transplantation. TCRdb reanalysed the RT-PCR reads using MiXCR and keeps one entry per CDR3 protein. The repertoire holds fewer than 95,000 distinct CDR3 sequences, approximately 5.2% seen once, with about 3% in the top ten. This clonotype was detected ten times or more. Sequences were obtained from blood, either unsorted or a sorted T cell fraction (not recorded which). The TCR comes from a human donor who was either an allogeneic HSCT recipient or a stem cell or donor lymphocyte infusion donor (not recorded which). It is not recorded whose cells these are; they may come from a transplant donor.

CDR3 amino acids: CASTVSTPSSGNTIYF. CDR3 nucleotide sequence: TGTGCCAGCACTGTATCGACACCGAGCTCTGGAAACACCATATATTTT. The genes are TRBV3-1 and TRBJ1-3; D is unresolved. CDR1 LGHDT and CDR2 YNNKEL come from the germline V gene (reference sequence). The V and J ends lost 7 bases and 0 bases respectively, with 16 bases between them. The CDR3 has 16 residues.